Here is one T cell receptor beta chain with its context. These data are taken from a study of cytomegalovirus exposure and HLA in healthy donors. The V end lost 6 bases, the J end lost 10 bases, and 15 bases lay between the germline ends. Germline lookup yields CDR1 GTSNPN and CDR2 SVGIG (reference sequence). CDR3 length equals 11 residues. The PCR used 60 Vbeta and 13 Jbeta primers. The method was immunoSEQ multiplex PCR; TCRdb's version includes in-frame clones alone and lacks a portion of them. The table shows around 130,000 clones, with roughly three quarters occurring only once. V and J are TRBV30 and TRBJ2-5; TRBD1 is a possible D gene (5 bases). Sequences were obtained from PBMCs. This receptor was identified in a woman between 18 and 29 years old in good health and CMV-seronegative. The CDR3: CACRAAGIQYF. CDR3 bases: TGTGCCTGTCGGGCCGCAGGGATCCAGTACTTC. The full variable domain, with the rest looked up from reference TRBV30 and TRBJ2-5, is SQTIHQWPATLVQPVGSPLSLECTVEGTSNPNLYWYRQAAGRGLQLLFYSVGIGQISSEVPQNLSASRPQDRQFILSSKKLLLSDSGFYLCACRAAGIQYFGPGTRLLVL.